One sample yielded the 27 T cell receptor beta chains listed below, sequenced in a study of cytomegalovirus exposure and HLA in healthy donors. The PCR employed 60 Vbeta primers together with 13 Jbeta primers. This table comes from immunoSEQ multiplex PCR, and its TCRdb copy is limited to in-frame clones, with some not included. The table lists 40,000 to 60,000 clones, 72% of them singletons. Sequenced material: PBMCs. Receptors originate from a woman in her forties or fifties in good health and CMV-seronegative.

The chain has TRBV6-1 and TRBJ2-1; 12 bases match TRBD2. J lost 3 bases, V lost 4 bases, and 4 bases had no gene match. The CDR3 runs 16 residues. Germline CDR1 and CDR2: MNHNS and SASEGT. The CDR3 nucleotides read TGTGCCAGCAGTGCCTGGACTAGCGGGATCTACAATGAGCAGTTCTTC. Its protein is CASSAWTSGIYNEQFF.

In the case of this clone: Additional DNA sequences in this sample encode the identical CDR3. J is TRBJ1-1 and V is TRBV30; maybe TRBD1 (5 bases). Germline CDR1 GTSNPN, CDR2 SVGIG (reference sequence). V was shortened by 2 bases and J by 4 bases, with 14 bases between the two germline ends. CDR3 length equals 14 residues. The CDR3 DNA reads TGTGCCTGGAGTTCGGGGCAGGGAGGCACTGAAGCTTTCTTT. Residues: CAWSSGQGGTEAFF.

The V gene is TRBV5-1, the J gene TRBJ2-3; tentatively, D is TRBD2 (5 bases). Trimming took 0 bases from V and 2 from J, leaving 10 bases between them. Per germline, CDR1 SGHRS and CDR2 YFSETQ. The CDR3 totals 15 residues. CDR3 region: CASSLAGLPTDTQYF. The CDR3 coding sequence is TGCGCCAGCAGCTTGGCCGGACTTCCCACAGATACGCAGTATTTT.

This chain uses TRBV20-1 with TRBJ2-1, with D hard to call. The V end lost 4 bases, the J end lost 4 bases, and 2 bases lay between the germline ends. The CDR3 consists of 10 residues. Germline V gene sequence: CDR1 DFQATT, CDR2 SNEGSKA (reference sequence). The CDR3 DNA sequence: TGCAGTGCTACATACAATGAGCAGTTCTTC. This sequence encodes CSATYNEQFF.

CDR3 bases: TGTGCCAGTAAGGGGACAGGGGAGGCAGATACGCAGTATTTT. It is translated as CASKGTGEADTQYF. The rearrangement uses TRBV19 and TRBJ2-3, with 10 bases that match TRBD1. CDR1 is LNHDA, CDR2 SQIVND, per germline (reference sequence). V gave up 7 bases and J gave up 4 bases; unmatched junction bases: 5. The CDR3 extends over 14 amino acids.

J is TRBJ2-1 and V is TRBV4-2; 10 positions match TRBD2. Per the germline V gene, CDR1 is LGHNA and CDR2 is YNFKEQ. CDR3 length: 16 amino acids. V gave up 3 bases and J gave up 4 bases; unmatched junction bases: 6. The CDR3 spells CASSQQLAGQYNEQFF. The CDR3 nucleotides read TGTGCCAGCAGCCAGCAACTAGCGGGGCAGTACAATGAGCAGTTCTTC.

V is TRBV5-1 and J is TRBJ2-7, with D perhaps matching TRBD1 (6 bases). The ends were cut back, 4 bases at V and 6 bases at J, with 14 bases in the middle. The germline V gene encodes CDR1 SGHRS and CDR2 YFSETQ. The CDR3 is 13 residues long. For the CDR3, the DNA is TGCGCCAGCAGCCCCTCGGACAGTGGCGAGCAGTACTTC. Translating it yields CASSPSDSGEQYF.

The rearrangement uses TRBV19 and TRBJ2-6, with a possible D match to TRBD1 (6 bases). The CDR3 extends over 16 amino acids. Germline CDR1 LNHDA, CDR2 SQIVND (reference sequence). Trimming shortened V by 6 bases and J by 4 bases, and 16 bases separated the two germline ends. The CDR3 sequence: CASRDSRGAGANVLTF. The CDR3 DNA reads TGTGCCAGTAGGGACTCCAGGGGCGCAGGGGCCAACGTCCTGACTTTC. Based on the CDR3 plus reference TRBV19 and TRBJ2-6, the full variable domain is DGGITQSPKYLFRKEGQNVTLSCEQNLNHDAMYWYRQDPGQGLRLIYYSQIVNDFQKGDIAEGYSVSREKKESFPLTVTSAQKNPTAFYLCASRDSRGAGANVLTFGAGSRLTVL.

This clone came up once. The chain has TRBV7-2 and TRBJ2-7, with D possibly TRBD1 on 5 matching bases. This CDR3 is 13 amino acids long. In germline, CDR1 is SGHTA, CDR2 FQGNSA. Trimming removed 6 bases at V and 2 bases at J, with 11 bases between. The CDR3 nucleotides read TGTGCCAGCAGGGCAGGGCCGACCTACGAGCAGTACTTC. This gives the protein CASRAGPTYEQYF.

The V gene is TRBV7-2, the J gene TRBJ2-7; 9 nucleotides agree with TRBD2. Germline loops: CDR1 SGHTA, CDR2 FQGNSA. The V gene end was trimmed by 11 bases and the J gene end by 5 bases; junction bases not matched to a gene: 13. The CDR3 runs 14 residues. For the CDR3, the DNA is TGTGCCTCGGCCGAGGCGGGGGGGCGGGACGAGCAGTACTTC. As protein: CASAEAGGRDEQYF.

Note on this clone: Different DNA sequences within this sample yield the same CDR3. The chain employs TRBV18 and TRBJ1-1; no reliable D call. V was trimmed by 3 bases and J by 1 base, leaving 15 bases between them. The CDR3 covers 16 residues. Germline V gives CDR1 KGHSH, CDR2 LQKENI. The CDR3 DNA is TGTGCCAGCTCACCGGGAGTCGGGAGGGCGAACACTGAAGCTTTCTTT. It encodes CASSPGVGRANTEAFF.

This chain uses TRBV7-9 with TRBJ1-6; D not certain. V lost 2 bases and J lost 7, with 3 bases in between. This CDR3 spans 12 amino acids. Germline V gene data show CDR1 as SEHNR and CDR2 as FQNEAQ (reference sequence). The CDR3 DNA is TGTGCCAGCAGCTTACCGAATTCACCCCTCCACTTT. Translating gives CASSLPNSPLHF.

This chain joins TRBV7-8 and TRBJ2-3; D might be TRBD1 (5 bases). This CDR3 has 15 amino acids. Trimming removed 1 base at V and 4 bases at J, with 12 bases between. Germline V gene data show CDR1 as SGHVS and CDR2 as FQNEAQ. The CDR3 DNA follows: TGTGCCAGCAGCTTAGGTCAGGGTTCCCCAGATACGCAGTATTTT. It yields the protein CASSLGQGSPDTQYF.

In its sample, this clone was seen a few times. This rearrangement joins TRBV30 to TRBJ1-5; maybe TRBD1 (5 bases). The CDR3 covers 14 residues. Germline lookup yields CDR1 GTSNPN and CDR2 SVGIG (reference sequence). Trimming stripped 0 bases from V and 4 bases from J, with 10 bases between. CDR3 DNA sequence: TGTGCCTGGAGTGTCGGGGGATGGAATCAGCCCCAGCATTTT. Encoded protein: CAWSVGGWNQPQHF.

The chain recombines TRBV18 with TRBJ2-6, with 9 bases aligning to TRBD1. Germline assignment: CDR1 KGHSH and CDR2 LQKENI. Trimming took 10 bases from V and 2 from J; bases not matched to a gene: 3. The CDR3 runs to 14 residues. As DNA, the CDR3 is TGTGCCACTGGGACAGGGACTGGGGCCAACGTCCTGACTTTC. Translating gives CATGTGTGANVLTF.

The chain is built from TRBV7-8 and TRBJ2-7; D might be TRBD1 (6 bases). The germline CDR1 and CDR2 sequences are SGHVS and FQNEAQ. CDR3 length equals 13 residues. The V end was cut by 3 bases, the J end by 7 bases, with 13 bases between. CDR3 protein: CASSFTDSGEQYF. The CDR3 coding sequence is TGTGCCAGCAGCTTTACGGACAGTGGGGAGCAGTACTTC.

This clone showed up just a few times. Here the CDR3 omits its conserved ending phenylalanine or tryptophan, so a read error is the likely source. This rearrangement joins TRBV27 to TRBJ1-1; TRBD1 aligns across 9 bases. The CDR3 loop spans 18 amino acids. Germline V gene sequence: CDR1 MNHEY, CDR2 SMNVEV (reference sequence). Germline trimming cut 4 bases from V and 4 bases from J; bases unmatched to any gene: 16. CDR3 sequence (DNA): TGTGCCAGCAGTTACCGTTGGGACAGGGCCGACCTGCTCACTGAAGCTTTCGTT. This translates into CASSYRWDRADLLTEAFV.

The chain uses TRBV4-2 and TRBJ2-7, with 9 bases fitting TRBD1. V lost 1 base and J lost 0; bases outside the gene matches: 4. CDR3 size: 16 residues. Looked up from germline, CDR1 is LGHNA and CDR2 is YNFKEQ. The CDR3 reads CASSQARTGASYEQYF. The CDR3 bases are TGTGCCAGCAGCCAAGCCCGGACAGGGGCCTCCTACGAGCAGTACTTC.

The rearrangement links TRBV19 to TRBJ2-5, with TRBD1 matching 7 bases. Per the germline V gene, CDR1 is LNHDA and CDR2 is SQIVND (reference sequence). V was clipped by 4 bases and J by 4 bases; unmatched bases: 6. The CDR3 length is 14 residues. The CDR3 loop is CASSTQGVRETQYF. The DNA for the CDR3 is TGTGCCAGTAGTACTCAGGGGGTGAGAGAGACCCAGTACTTC.

The rearrangement uses TRBV5-1 and TRBJ2-3, with D possibly matching TRBD2 (5 bases). CDR1 and CDR2 from the germline V gene are SGHRS and YFSETQ. V was cut by 0 bases and J by 5 bases, with 10 bases left in between. This CDR3 is 14 amino acids long. The CDR3 nucleotides read TGCGCCAGCAGCTTGGCCACGGGGAAAGATACGCAGTATTTT. This translates into CASSLATGKDTQYF.

A few counts support this clone. This chain uses TRBV10-3 with TRBJ2-3; 8 bases agree with TRBD1. Germline V CDR1 and CDR2: ENHRY, SYGVKD. CDR3 length equals 18 residues. V shed 1 base and J 2 bases; nucleotides not matched to a gene: 11. The CDR3 protein is CAISEFHTPDRDTDTQYF. The CDR3, as DNA: TGTGCCATCAGTGAGTTCCACACCCCGGACAGGGACACAGATACGCAGTATTTT.

The chain uses TRBV6-5 and TRBJ2-7; 10 nucleotides align to TRBD2. The CDR3 runs 15 residues. The V gene's germline CDR1 is MNHEY and CDR2 SVGAGI. V dropped 8 bases and J dropped 3; count of bases not matched to a gene: 10. CDR3 sequence: CASSSVTSGVYEQYF. CDR3 sequence (DNA): TGTGCCAGCTCCTCTGTAACTAGCGGGGTCTACGAGCAGTACTTC.

This clone was picked up one time. V is TRBV4-2 and J is TRBJ2-3; unclear D gene. This CDR3 comprises 15 residues. V was cut by 4 bases and J by 0 bases, with 11 bases left in between. Looked up from germline, CDR1 is LGHNA and CDR2 is YNFKEQ. CDR3 region: CASSPQHASTDTQYF. DNA for the CDR3: TGTGCCAGCAGCCCGCAACACGCTAGCACAGATACGCAGTATTTT.

This chain links TRBV18 with TRBJ1-1; possibly TRBD1 for D (6 bases). Per the germline V gene, CDR1 is KGHSH and CDR2 is LQKENI. Trimming pared 0 bases from V and 1 base from J, leaving 12 bases between. This CDR3 comprises 16 residues. The CDR3 DNA reads as TGTGCCAGCTCACCACCGCTACAGGGCACGAACACTGAAGCTTTCTTT. This gives the protein CASSPPLQGTNTEAFF.

This clone was observed a few times. V gene TRBV5-4 combines with J gene TRBJ2-3, with TRBD2 matching over 7 bases. V lost 2 bases to trimming and J lost 2 bases; unmatched junction nucleotides: 2. This CDR3 has 14 residues. Germline loops: CDR1 SGHNT, CDR2 YYREEE (reference sequence). The CDR3 region is CASSLGTTTDTQYF. DNA for the CDR3: TGTGCCAGCAGCTTAGGGACTACCACAGATACGCAGTATTTT. Supplemented by reference TRBV5-4 and TRBJ2-3, the full variable domain reads ETGVTQSPTHLIKTRGQQVTLRCSSQSGHNTVSWYQQALGQGPQFIFQYYREEENGRGNFPPRFSGLQFPNYSSELNVNALELDDSALYLCASSLGTTTDTQYFGPGTRLTVL.

The rearrangement uses TRBV27 and TRBJ2-3; perhaps TRBD2 as D (5 bases). The CDR3 runs 15 residues. Per the germline V gene, CDR1 is MNHEY and CDR2 is SMNVEV (reference sequence). V gave up 3 bases and J gave up 3 bases, with 13 bases separating them. This CDR3 is CASSFAPTGTDTQYF. The CDR3 DNA reads TGTGCCAGCAGTTTTGCCCCGACGGGGACAGATACGCAGTATTTT.

V gene TRBV7-9 combines with J gene TRBJ1-4, with 7 bases lining up with TRBD1. CDR3 size: 13 residues. In germline, CDR1 is SEHNR, CDR2 FQNEAQ (reference sequence). V was clipped by 7 bases and J by 8 bases; unmatched bases: 7. This CDR3 reads CASNRQGGEKLFF. The CDR3, as DNA: TGTGCCAGCAACCGACAGGGTGGGGAAAAACTGTTTTTT.